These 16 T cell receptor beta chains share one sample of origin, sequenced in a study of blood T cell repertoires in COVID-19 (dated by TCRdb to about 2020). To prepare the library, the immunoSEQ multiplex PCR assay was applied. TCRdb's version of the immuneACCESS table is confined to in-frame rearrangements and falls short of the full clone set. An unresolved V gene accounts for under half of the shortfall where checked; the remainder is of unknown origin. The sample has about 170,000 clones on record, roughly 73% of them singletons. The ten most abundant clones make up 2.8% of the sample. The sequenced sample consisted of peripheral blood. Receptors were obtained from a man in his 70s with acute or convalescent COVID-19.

The CDR3, as DNA: TGTGCCAGCAGTCCAGGGACCGGGGAGCTGTTTTTT. Residues: CASSPGTGELFF. The genes are TRBV7-3 and TRBJ2-2; weak D call: TRBD1 (5 bases). V was cut by 6 bases and J by 5 bases, with 7 bases left in between. The CDR3 covers 12 residues. CDR1 and CDR2 from the germline V gene are SGHTA and FQGTGA.

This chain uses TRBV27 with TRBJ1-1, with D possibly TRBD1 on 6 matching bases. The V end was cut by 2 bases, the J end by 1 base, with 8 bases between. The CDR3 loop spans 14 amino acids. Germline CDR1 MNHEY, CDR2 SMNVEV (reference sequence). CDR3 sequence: CASSLTGWNTEAFF. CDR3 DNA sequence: TGTGCCAGCAGTTTAACAGGGTGGAACACTGAAGCTTTCTTT.

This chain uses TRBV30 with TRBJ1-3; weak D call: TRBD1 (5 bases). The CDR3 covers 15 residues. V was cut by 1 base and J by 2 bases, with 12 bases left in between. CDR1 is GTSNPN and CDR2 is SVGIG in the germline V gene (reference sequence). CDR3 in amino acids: CAWSGRGAPGNTIYF. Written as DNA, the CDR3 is TGTGCCTGGAGTGGAAGGGGCGCCCCTGGAAACACCATATATTTT.

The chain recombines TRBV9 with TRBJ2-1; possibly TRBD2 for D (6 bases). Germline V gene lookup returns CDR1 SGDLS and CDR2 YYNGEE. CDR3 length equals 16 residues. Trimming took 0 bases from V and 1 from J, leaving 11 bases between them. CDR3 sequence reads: CASSVGGRPSYNEQFF. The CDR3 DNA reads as TGTGCCAGCAGCGTAGGAGGGAGGCCTTCCTACAATGAGCAGTTCTTC.

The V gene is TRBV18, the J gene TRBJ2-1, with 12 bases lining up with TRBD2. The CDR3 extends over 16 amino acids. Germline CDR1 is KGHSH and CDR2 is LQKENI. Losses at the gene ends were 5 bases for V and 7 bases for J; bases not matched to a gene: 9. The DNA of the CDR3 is TGTGCCAGCTCAAGAGAGGCGGGACTAGCGGGTAATGAGCAGTTCTTC. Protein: CASSREAGLAGNEQFF. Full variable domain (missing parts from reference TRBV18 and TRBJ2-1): NAGVMQNPRHLVRRRGQEARLRCSPMKGHSHVYWYRQLPEEGLKFMVYLQKENIIDESGMPKERFSAEFPKEGPSILRIQQVVRGDSAAYFCASSREAGLAGNEQFFGPGTRLTVL.

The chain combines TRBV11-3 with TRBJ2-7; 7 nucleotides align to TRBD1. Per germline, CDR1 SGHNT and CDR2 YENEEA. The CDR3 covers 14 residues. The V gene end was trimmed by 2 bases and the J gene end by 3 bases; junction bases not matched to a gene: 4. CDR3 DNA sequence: TGTGCCAGCAGCTTATTCGGGACAGACTACGAGCAGTACTTC. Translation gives CASSLFGTDYEQYF.

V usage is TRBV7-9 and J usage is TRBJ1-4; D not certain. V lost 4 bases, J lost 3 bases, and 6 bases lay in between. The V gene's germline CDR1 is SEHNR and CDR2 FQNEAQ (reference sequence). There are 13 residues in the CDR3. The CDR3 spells CASSSWPNEKLFF. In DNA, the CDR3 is TGTGCCAGCAGCTCTTGGCCTAATGAAAAACTGTTTTTT. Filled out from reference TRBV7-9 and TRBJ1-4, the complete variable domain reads DTGVSQNPRHKITKRGQNVTFRCDPISEHNRLYWYRQTLGQGPEFLTYFQNEAQLEKSRLLSDRFSAERPKGSFSTLEIQRTEQGDSAMYLCASSSWPNEKLFFGSGTQLSVL.

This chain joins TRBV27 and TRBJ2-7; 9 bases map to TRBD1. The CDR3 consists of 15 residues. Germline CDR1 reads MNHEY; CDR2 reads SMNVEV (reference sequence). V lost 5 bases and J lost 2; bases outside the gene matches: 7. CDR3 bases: TGTGCCAGCAGTAGTGATACAGGGGGCCCCTACGAGCAGTACTTC. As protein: CASSSDTGGPYEQYF.

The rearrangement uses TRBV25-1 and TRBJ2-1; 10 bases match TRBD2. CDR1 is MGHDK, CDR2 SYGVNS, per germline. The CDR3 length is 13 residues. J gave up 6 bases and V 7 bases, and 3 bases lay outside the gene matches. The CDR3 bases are TGTGCCAGCACCCTAGCGGGAGCCAATGAGCAGTTCTTC. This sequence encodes CASTLAGANEQFF.

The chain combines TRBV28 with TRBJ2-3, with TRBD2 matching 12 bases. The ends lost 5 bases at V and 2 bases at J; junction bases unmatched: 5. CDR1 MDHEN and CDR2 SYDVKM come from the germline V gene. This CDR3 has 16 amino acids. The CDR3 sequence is CASSPGLAGITDTQYF. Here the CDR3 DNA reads TGTGCCAGCAGTCCCGGACTAGCGGGGATCACAGATACGCAGTATTTT.

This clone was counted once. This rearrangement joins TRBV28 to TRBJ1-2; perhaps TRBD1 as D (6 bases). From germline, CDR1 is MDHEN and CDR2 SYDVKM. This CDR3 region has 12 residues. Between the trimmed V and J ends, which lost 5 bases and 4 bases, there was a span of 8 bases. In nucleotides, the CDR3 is TGTGCCAGCAGTCGGGACATCTATGGCTACACCTTC. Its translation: CASSRDIYGYTF.

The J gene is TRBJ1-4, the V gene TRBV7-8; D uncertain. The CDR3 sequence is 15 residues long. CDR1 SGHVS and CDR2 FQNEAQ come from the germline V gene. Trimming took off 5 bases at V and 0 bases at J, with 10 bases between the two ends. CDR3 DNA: TGTGCCAGCAGCGTTACAGAAGCAACTAATGAAAAACTGTTTTTT. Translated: CASSVTEATNEKLFF.

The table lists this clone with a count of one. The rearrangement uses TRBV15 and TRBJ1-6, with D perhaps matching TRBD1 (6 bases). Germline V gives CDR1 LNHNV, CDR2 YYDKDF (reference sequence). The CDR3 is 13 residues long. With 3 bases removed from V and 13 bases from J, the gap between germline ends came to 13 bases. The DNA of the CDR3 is TGTGCCACCAGCAGCGGACAGTTCGTGCCCCTCCACTTT. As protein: CATSSGQFVPLHF.

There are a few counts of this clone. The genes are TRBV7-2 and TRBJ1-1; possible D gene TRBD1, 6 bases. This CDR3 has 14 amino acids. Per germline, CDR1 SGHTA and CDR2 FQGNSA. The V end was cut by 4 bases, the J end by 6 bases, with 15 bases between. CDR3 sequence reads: CASSSTGFGPEAFF. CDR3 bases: TGTGCCAGCAGCTCCACAGGGTTTGGCCCTGAAGCTTTCTTT.

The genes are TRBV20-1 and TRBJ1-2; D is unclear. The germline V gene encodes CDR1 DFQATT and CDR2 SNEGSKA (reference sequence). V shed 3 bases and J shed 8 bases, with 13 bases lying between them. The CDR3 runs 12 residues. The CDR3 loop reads CSASEPAGGYTF. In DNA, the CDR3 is TGCAGTGCTAGTGAACCAGCGGGCGGCTACACCTTC.

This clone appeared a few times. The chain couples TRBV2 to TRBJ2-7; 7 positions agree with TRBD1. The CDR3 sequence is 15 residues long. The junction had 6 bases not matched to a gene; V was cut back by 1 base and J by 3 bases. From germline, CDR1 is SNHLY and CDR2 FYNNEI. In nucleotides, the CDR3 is TGTGCCAGCAGTGAAGGAGGGGGCTTTGTCTACGAGCAGTACTTC. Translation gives CASSEGGGFVYEQYF. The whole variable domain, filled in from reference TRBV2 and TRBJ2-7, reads EPEVTQTPSHQVTQMGQEVILRCVPISNHLYFYWYRQILGQKVEFLVSFYNNEISEKSEIFDDQFSVERPDGSNFTLKIRSTKLEDSAMYFCASSEGGGFVYEQYFGPGTRLTVT.